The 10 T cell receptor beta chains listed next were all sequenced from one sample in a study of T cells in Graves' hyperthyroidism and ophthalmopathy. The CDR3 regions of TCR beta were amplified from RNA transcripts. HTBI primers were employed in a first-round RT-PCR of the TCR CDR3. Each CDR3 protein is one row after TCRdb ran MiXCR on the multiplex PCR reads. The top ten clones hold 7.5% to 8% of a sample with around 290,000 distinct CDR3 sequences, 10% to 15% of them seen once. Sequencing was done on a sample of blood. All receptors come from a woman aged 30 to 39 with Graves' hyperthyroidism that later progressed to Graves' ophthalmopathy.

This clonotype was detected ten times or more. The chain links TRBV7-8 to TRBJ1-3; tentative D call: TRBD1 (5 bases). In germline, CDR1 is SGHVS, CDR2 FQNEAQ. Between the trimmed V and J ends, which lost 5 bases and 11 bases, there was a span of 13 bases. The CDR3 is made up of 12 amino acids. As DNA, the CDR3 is TGTGCCAGCAGCCTTACCGGGACTGCCATATATTTT. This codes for CASSLTGTAIYF.

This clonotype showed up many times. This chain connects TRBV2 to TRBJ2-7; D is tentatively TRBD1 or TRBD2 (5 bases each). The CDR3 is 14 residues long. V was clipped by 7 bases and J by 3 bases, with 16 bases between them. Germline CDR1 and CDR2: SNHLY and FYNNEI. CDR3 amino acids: CASTLGPSVYEQYF. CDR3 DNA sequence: TGTGCCAGCACCTTGGGACCGTCAGTCTACGAGCAGTACTTC.

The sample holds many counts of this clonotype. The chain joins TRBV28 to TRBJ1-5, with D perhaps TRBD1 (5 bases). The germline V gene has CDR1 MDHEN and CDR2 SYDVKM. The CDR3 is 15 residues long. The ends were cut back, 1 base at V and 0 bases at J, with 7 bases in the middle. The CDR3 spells CASSLSGPSNQPQHF. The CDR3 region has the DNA TGTGCCAGCAGTTTATCGGGACCTAGCAATCAGCCCCAGCATTTT.

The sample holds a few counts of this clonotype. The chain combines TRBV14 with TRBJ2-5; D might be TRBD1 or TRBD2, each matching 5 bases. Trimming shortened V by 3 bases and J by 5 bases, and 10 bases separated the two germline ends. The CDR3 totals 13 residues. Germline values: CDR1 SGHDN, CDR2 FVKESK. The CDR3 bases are TGTGCCAGCAGCCATCACTGGGGGGAGACCCAGTACTTC. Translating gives CASSHHWGETQYF. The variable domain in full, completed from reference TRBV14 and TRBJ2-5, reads EAGVTQFPSHSVIEKGQTVTLRCDPISGHDNLYWYRRVMGKEIKFLLHFVKESKQDESGMPNNRFLAERTGGTYSTLKVQPAELEDSGVYFCASSHHWGETQYFGPGTRLLVL.

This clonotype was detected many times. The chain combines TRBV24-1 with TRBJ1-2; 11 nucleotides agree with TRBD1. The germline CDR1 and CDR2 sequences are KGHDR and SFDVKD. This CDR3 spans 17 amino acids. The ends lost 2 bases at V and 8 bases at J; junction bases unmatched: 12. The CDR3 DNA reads TGTGCCACCAGTGATTCCCATCCGGGACAGGGGGGAAACGGCTACACCTTC. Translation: CATSDSHPGQGGNGYTF.

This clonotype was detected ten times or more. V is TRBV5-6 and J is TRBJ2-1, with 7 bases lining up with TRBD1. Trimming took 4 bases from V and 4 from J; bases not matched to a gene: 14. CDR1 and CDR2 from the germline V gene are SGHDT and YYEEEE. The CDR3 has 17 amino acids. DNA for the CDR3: TGTGCCAGCAGCGACACTATTGGGACAGACCCTTACAATGAGCAGTTCTTC. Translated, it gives CASSDTIGTDPYNEQFF.

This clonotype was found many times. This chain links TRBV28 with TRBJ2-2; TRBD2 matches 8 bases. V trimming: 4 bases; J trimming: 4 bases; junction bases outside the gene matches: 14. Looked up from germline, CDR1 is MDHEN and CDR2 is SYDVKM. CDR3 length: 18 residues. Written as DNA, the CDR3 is TGTGCCAGCAGTTACGTCACAGGGCGGGGGGATATCACCGGGGAGCTGTTTTTT. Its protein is CASSYVTGRGDITGELFF.

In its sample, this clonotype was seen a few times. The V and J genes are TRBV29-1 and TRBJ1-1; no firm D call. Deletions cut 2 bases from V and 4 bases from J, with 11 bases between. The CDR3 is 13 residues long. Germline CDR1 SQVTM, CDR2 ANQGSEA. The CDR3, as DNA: TGCAGCGTTGAACCGAGCGAAGGCACTGAAGCTTTCTTT. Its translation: CSVEPSEGTEAFF.

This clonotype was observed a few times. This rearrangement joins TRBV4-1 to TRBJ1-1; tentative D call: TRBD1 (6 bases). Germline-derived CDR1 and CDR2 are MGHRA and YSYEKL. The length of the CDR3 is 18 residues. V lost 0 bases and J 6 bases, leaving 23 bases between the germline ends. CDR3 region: CASSQEGTGYGAPAEAFF. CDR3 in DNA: TGCGCCAGCAGCCAAGAGGGAACAGGGTACGGTGCTCCCGCTGAAGCTTTCTTT.

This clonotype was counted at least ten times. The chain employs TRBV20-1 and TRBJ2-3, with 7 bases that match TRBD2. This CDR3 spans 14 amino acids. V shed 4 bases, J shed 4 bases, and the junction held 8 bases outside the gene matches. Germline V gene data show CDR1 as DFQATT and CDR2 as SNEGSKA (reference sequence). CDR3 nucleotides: TGCAGTGCTATCCCGAGCGGGGAGCCAGATACGCAGTATTTT. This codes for CSAIPSGEPDTQYF.